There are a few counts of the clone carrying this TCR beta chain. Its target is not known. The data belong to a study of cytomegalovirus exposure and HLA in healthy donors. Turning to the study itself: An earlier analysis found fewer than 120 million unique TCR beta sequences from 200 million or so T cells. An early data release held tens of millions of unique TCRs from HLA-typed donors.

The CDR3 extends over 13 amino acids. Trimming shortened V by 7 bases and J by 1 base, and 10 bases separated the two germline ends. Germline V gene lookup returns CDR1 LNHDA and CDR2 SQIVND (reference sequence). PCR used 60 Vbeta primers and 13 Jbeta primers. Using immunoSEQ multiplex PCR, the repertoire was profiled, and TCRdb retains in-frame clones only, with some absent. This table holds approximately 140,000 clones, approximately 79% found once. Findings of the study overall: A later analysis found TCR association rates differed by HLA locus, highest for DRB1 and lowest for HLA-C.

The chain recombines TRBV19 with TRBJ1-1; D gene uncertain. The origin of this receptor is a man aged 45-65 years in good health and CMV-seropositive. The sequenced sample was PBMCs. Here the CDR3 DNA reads TGTGCCAGTATCCCACGGGGGAACACTGAAGCTTTCTTT. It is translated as CASIPRGNTEAFF.